One sample yielded the 9 T cell receptor beta chains listed below, sequenced in a study of cytomegalovirus exposure and HLA in healthy donors. The PCR ran on 60 Vbeta and 13 Jbeta primers. Libraries were prepared by immunoSEQ multiplex PCR; TCRdb keeps only in-frame clonotypes and omits some of them. Among more than 95,000 clones, roughly 78% were seen once, and the ten largest hold approximately 10%. The sample taken for sequencing was PBMCs. Every receptor here comes from a man younger than 40 in good health and CMV-seropositive.

The rearrangement links TRBV5-4 to TRBJ1-2, with D perhaps matching TRBD1 (5 bases). Germline values: CDR1 SGHNT, CDR2 YYREEE (reference sequence). Trimming took 2 bases from V and 7 from J, leaving 6 bases between them. This CDR3 has 11 residues. In DNA form, the CDR3 reads TGTGCCAGCAGCTTCCAGGGTGGCTACACCTTC. Amino acid sequence: CASSFQGGYTF.

This chain uses TRBV14 with TRBJ2-3; 14 bases are a match to TRBD2. The trim removed 4 bases at V and 0 bases at J, leaving 9 bases unmatched. The CDR3 contains 19 residues. Per germline, CDR1 SGHDN and CDR2 FVKESK. Here the CDR3 DNA reads TGTGCCAGCAGCCTAGCCGGGACTAGCGGGGGACTTAGCACAGATACGCAGTATTTT. Protein: CASSLAGTSGGLSTDTQYF.

The rearrangement links TRBV11-2 to TRBJ1-1; D is ambiguous. In germline, CDR1 is SGHAT, CDR2 FQNNGV. The V and J ends lost 2 bases and 1 base respectively, with 11 bases between them. This CDR3 region has 15 residues. The CDR3 nucleotides read TGTGCCAGCAGCTTATCAGGCAGTGGGAACACTGAAGCTTTCTTT. Its translation is CASSLSGSGNTEAFF.

The V and J genes are TRBV29-1 and TRBJ2-5; 7 bases match TRBD2. Germline lookup yields CDR1 SQVTM and CDR2 ANQGSEA. V dropped 4 bases and J dropped 5; count of bases not matched to a gene: 7. The CDR3 spans 13 residues. CDR3 amino acids: CSVVGGGGETQYF. CDR3 bases: TGCAGCGTTGTGGGCGGGGGTGGGGAGACCCAGTACTTC.

The V gene is TRBV4-3, the J gene TRBJ2-7, with D possibly matching TRBD1 (5 bases). CDR1 is LGHNA, CDR2 YSLEER, per germline. V was shortened by 0 bases and J by 2 bases, with 26 bases between the two germline ends. The CDR3 totals 20 residues. In nucleotides, the CDR3 is TGCGCCAGCAGCCAAGATACGGTCGCAGGATTCTCAGGGCCTACCTACGAGCAGTACTTC. Its translation: CASSQDTVAGFSGPTYEQYF.

V gene TRBV10-3 combines with J gene TRBJ2-5, with a weak D call TRBD2 (5 bases). Trimming stripped 4 bases from V and 5 bases from J, with 8 bases between. The germline CDR1 and CDR2 sequences are ENHRY and SYGVKD. The CDR3 length is 12 residues. The CDR3 nucleotides read TGTGCCATCAGTGGAGGGTTGGAGACCCAGTACTTC. Protein sequence: CAISGGLETQYF.

The sample holds one count of this clone. This chain connects TRBV5-6 to TRBJ2-7; 7 nucleotides match TRBD1. This CDR3 region has 16 residues. Germline trimming cut 4 bases from V and 4 bases from J; bases unmatched to any gene: 14. Germline CDR1 and CDR2: SGHDT and YYEEEE. CDR3 in amino acids: CASSPVVLTGPYEQYF. The CDR3 DNA reads TGTGCCAGCAGCCCCGTAGTTTTGACAGGGCCATACGAGCAGTACTTC.

The CDR3 loop is CASSQGQNTEAFF. CDR3 DNA sequence: TGCGCCAGCAGCCAAGGACAGAACACTGAAGCTTTCTTT. V gene TRBV4-3 combines with J gene TRBJ1-1; no firm D call. CDR3 length: 13 amino acids. Trimming pared 1 base from V and 1 base from J, leaving 4 bases between. Per the germline V gene, CDR1 is LGHNA and CDR2 is YSLEER.

The CDR3 here is CASSLSTVNTEAFF. The CDR3 DNA reads as TGTGCCAGCAGCTTAAGCACGGTGAACACTGAAGCTTTCTTT. The V gene is TRBV7-3, the J gene TRBJ1-1; unclear D gene. Germline assignment: CDR1 SGHTA and CDR2 FQGTGA. CDR3 length equals 14 residues. The V end was cut by 1 base, the J end by 0 bases, with 6 bases between.